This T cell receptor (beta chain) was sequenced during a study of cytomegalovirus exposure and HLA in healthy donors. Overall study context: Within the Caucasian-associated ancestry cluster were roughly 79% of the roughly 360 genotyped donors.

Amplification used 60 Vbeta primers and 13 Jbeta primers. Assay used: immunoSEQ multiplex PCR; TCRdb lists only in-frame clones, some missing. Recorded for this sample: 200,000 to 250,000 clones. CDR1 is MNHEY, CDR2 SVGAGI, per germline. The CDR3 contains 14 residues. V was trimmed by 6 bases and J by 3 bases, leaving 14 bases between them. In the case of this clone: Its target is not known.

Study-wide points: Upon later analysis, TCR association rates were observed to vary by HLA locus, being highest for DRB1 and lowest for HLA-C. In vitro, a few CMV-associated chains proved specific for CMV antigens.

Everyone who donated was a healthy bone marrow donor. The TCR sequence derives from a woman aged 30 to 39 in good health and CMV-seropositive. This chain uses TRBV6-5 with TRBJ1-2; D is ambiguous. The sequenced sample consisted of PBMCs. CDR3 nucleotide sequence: TGTGCCAGCAGCTTTCTAACCGGGGACTATGGCTACACCTTC. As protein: CASSFLTGDYGYTF.